Only a few counts were recorded for the clone carrying this TCR beta chain. Its antigen is unknown. These data belong to a study of T-cell memory formation after mild COVID-19. General observations from the study: Clones contracting across day 15 to 85 had a balanced CD4/CD8 profile; later expanding clones leaned CD4+. Whether day 37 second-wave clones are SARS-CoV-2-specific was not confirmed.

The CDR3 contains 15 residues. Trimming removed 4 bases from V and 2 bases from J; junction bases left unmatched: 5. Germline V lookup: CDR1 KGHSH, CDR2 LQKENI. TCRdb re-called the 5' RACE reads through MiXCR, storing one row per CDR3 protein. The sample consists of roughly 600,000 distinct CDR3 sequences, about 20% of them appearing once. The sequence came from an adult woman who had mild COVID-19 (a few samples of this study predate the infection). Cell type and time point are not known. Sample: PBMCs or a T cell subset sorted from them (not recorded which). This chain links TRBV18 with TRBJ1-5; TRBD1 matches 7 bases. The CDR3 is CASSQGALGNQPQHF. CDR3 nucleotide sequence: TGTGCCAGCTCACAGGGGGCGTTGGGCAATCAGCCCCAGCATTTT. The full variable domain, rest sourced from reference TRBV18 and TRBJ1-5, is NAGVMQNPRHLVRRRGQEARLRCSPMKGHSHVYWYRQLPEEGLKFMVYLQKENIIDESGMPKERFSAEFPKEGPSILRIQQVVRGDSAAYFCASSQGALGNQPQHFGDGTRLSIL.